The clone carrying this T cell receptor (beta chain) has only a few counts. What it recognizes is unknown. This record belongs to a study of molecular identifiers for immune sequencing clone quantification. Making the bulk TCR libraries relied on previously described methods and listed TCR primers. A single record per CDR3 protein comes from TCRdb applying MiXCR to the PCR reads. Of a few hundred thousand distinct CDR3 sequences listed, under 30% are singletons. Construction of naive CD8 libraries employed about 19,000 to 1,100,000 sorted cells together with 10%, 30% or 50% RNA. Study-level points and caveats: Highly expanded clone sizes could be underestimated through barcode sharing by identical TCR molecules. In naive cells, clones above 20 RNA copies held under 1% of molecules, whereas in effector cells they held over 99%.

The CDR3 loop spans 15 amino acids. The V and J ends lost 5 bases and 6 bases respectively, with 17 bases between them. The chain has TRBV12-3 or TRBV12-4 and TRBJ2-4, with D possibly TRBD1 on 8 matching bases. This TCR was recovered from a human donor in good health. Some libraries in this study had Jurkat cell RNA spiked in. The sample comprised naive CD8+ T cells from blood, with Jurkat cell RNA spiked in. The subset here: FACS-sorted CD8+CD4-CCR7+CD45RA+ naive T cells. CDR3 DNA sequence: TGTGCCAGCAGTACGAAACAGGGGGGGGGAAACATTCAGTACTTC. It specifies CASSTKQGGGNIQYF.